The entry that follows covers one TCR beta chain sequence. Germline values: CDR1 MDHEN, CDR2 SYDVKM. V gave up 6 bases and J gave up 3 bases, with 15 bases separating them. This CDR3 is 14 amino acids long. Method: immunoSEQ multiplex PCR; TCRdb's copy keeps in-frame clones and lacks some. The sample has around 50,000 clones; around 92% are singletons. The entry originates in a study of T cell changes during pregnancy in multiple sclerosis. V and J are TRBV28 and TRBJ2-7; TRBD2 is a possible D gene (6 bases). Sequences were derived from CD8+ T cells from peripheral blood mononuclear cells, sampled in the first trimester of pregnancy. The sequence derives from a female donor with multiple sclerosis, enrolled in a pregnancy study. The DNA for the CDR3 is TGTGCCAGCAGCGCCAGAGAGACTAGCTACGAGCAGTACTTC. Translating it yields CASSARETSYEQYF.